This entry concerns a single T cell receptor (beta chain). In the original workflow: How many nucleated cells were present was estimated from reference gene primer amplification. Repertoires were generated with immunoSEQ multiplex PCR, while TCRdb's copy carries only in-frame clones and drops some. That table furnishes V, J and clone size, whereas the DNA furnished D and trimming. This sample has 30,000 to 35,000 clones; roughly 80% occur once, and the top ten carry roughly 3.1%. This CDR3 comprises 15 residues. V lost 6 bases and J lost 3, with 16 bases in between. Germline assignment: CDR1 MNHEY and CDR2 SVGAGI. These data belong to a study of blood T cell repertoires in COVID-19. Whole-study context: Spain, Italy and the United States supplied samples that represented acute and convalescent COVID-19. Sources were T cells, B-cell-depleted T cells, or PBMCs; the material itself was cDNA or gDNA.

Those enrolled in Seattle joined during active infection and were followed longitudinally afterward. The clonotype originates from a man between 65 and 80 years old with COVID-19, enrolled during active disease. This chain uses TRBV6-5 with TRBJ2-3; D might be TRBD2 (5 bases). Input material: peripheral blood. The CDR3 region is CASSRTGPETDTQYF. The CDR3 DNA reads TGTGCCAGCAGCCGGACTGGGCCGGAAACAGATACGCAGTATTTT.